This TCR beta chain was sequenced for a study of radiotherapy plus CTLA-4 blockade in lung cancer. About the study: Among patients, over 15% showed objective responses, and 30% to 35% had disease control.

Assay used: immunoSEQ multiplex PCR; TCRdb lists only in-frame clones, some missing. The sample shows about 55,000 clones, approximately 82% of them seen only once. Points from the study as a whole: TCR clones from tumors expanded in blood after radiotherapy plus ipilimumab. The best predictor of response was reported to be early blood T cell clone dynamics, with interferon-beta.

Those patients who had chemo-refractory metastatic non-small-cell lung cancer were given focal radiation along with CTLA-4 blockade through ipilimumab. Note on this clone: Its antigen is currently unknown.

Germline V gives CDR1 SGHRS, CDR2 YFSETQ. This CDR3 has 15 residues. V was trimmed by 2 bases and J by 1 base, leaving 11 bases between them. The chain is built from TRBV5-1 and TRBJ2-3; D is perhaps TRBD1 (5 bases). Sequenced here: peripheral blood, sampled from a patient treated with radiotherapy plus ipilimumab. This TCR derives from a human donor with non-small cell lung cancer whose response to radiotherapy plus ipilimumab could not be evaluated. CDR3 DNA: TGCGCCAGCAGCTTTTCAGGACAAGGCACAGATACGCAGTATTTT. Translation gives CASSFSGQGTDTQYF.